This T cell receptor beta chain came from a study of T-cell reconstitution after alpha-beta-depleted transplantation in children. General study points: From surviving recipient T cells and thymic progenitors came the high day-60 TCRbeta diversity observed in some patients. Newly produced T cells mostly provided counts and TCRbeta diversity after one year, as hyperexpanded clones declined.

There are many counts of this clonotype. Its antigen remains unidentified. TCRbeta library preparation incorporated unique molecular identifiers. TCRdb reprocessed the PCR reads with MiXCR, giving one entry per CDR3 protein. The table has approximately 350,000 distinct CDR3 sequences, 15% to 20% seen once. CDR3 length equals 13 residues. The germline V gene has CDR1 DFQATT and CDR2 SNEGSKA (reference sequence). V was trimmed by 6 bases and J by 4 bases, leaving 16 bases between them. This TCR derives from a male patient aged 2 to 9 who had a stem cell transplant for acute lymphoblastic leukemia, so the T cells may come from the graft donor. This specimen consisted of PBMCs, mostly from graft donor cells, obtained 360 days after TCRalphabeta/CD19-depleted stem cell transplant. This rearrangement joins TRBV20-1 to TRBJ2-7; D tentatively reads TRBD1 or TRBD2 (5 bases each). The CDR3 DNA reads TGCAGTGCCGGGACGCTAAGAACTTACGAGCAGTACTTC. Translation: CSAGTLRTYEQYF.